The text below deals with one T cell receptor (beta chain). Its antigen is currently unknown. This sample stems from a study of radiation and T cells in renal cell carcinoma. General study points: Compared with controls, irradiated tumors had more, larger dominant CDR3 motifs. In nephrectomy-only tumors, top 100 clonotypes averaged approximately 40%, versus around 50% irradiated.

V trimming: 5 bases; J trimming: 0 bases; junction bases outside the gene matches: 7. CDR1 is SEHNR and CDR2 is FQNEAQ in the germline V gene (reference sequence). The CDR3 consists of 15 residues. Clones were sequenced by immunoSEQ multiplex PCR, and TCRdb holds only the in-frame ones, with some missing. The repertoire includes about 12,000 clones, approximately 68% of them detected once, and under 20% sits in the top ten. Stated treatment: treatment-naive control, cytoreductive nephrectomy. Control tumors came from treatment-naive patients without prior radiation. Control tumor donors were a handful of females and roughly 10 males, median age about 60 years.

The V gene is TRBV7-9, the J gene TRBJ2-7; 7 bases match TRBD2. The sequences come from tumor tissue, collected from a patient whose treatment was nephrectomy without radiotherapy. This receptor was taken from an elderly woman with renal cell carcinoma. In DNA, the CDR3 is TGTGCCAGCAGCACATTCCCTAGCGGCTCCTACGAGCAGTACGTC. Translation gives CASSTFPSGSYEQYV.